This T cell receptor beta chain was sequenced in a study of cytomegalovirus exposure and HLA in healthy donors. General study results and limits: The authors listed some 160 TCR beta chains as cytomegalovirus-associated. Presence/absence analyses took donor sequencing depth as roughly uniform.

This clone appeared a single time. What it recognizes is unknown. PCR used 60 Vbeta primers and 13 Jbeta primers. The method was immunoSEQ multiplex PCR; TCRdb's version includes in-frame clones alone and lacks a portion of them. The sample yields some 100,000 clones, 70% to 85% seen once. CDR1 is MNHNS and CDR2 is SASEGT in the germline V gene. This CDR3 comprises 15 residues. V was pared by 5 bases and J by 2 bases, with 6 bases of the junction left unmatched. This chain uses TRBV6-1 with TRBJ2-7; 10 bases agree with TRBD2. The sample comprised PBMCs. The receptor comes from a woman between 18 and 29 years old in good health and CMV-seronegative. CDR3: CASSPSGSLTYEQYF. The CDR3 region has the DNA TGTGCCAGCAGTCCTAGCGGGAGTTTAACCTACGAGCAGTACTTC.